This T cell receptor (beta chain) was retrieved from a study of cytomegalovirus exposure and HLA in healthy donors. General study results and limits: Analyses of presence and absence presupposed an approximately uniform sequencing depth across donors.

In the case of this clone: Its antigen remains unknown.

Per the germline V gene, CDR1 is SGHRS and CDR2 is YFSETQ. The CDR3 contains 14 residues. V shed 3 bases and J shed 4 bases, with 10 bases lying between them. PCR amplification relied on 60 Vbeta primers (plus 13 Jbeta primers). Only in-frame clones appear in the TCRdb table, and some are missing; sequencing was by immunoSEQ multiplex PCR. This table has about 59,000 clones, just under 75% appearing once. Regarding donors, all were healthy bone marrow donors. The genes are TRBV5-1 and TRBJ1-4; weak D call: TRBD1 (6 bases). The sample comprised PBMCs. This TCR was recovered from a man aged 25-45 years in good health and CMV-seropositive. CDR3 sequence reads: CASSSSGHNEKLFF. DNA for the CDR3: TGCGCCAGCAGCTCCTCGGGACATAATGAAAAACTGTTTTTT.